These 11 T cell receptor beta chains originate from one sample sequenced in a study of early T cells in non-severe SARS-CoV-2 infection. MiXCR, run by TCRdb on the 5' RACE reads, gives a single entry per CDR3 protein. The table has tens of thousands of distinct CDR3 sequences, 5.7% seen once. Sequenced: whole blood. The source of these receptors is an adult who was a healthcare worker with PCR-confirmed SARS-CoV-2 infection or an uninfected control (not recorded which).

This clonotype was recorded a few times. This rearrangement joins TRBV6-1 to TRBJ2-7, with TRBD1 identical over 10 bases. V was clipped by 7 bases and J by 2 bases; unmatched bases: 8. Per the germline V gene, CDR1 is MNHNS and CDR2 is SASEGT. The CDR3 consists of 15 residues. For the CDR3, the DNA is TGTGCCAGCACTTCTCCCGGGACAGGGGCCTACGAGCAGTACTTC. This encodes CASTSPGTGAYEQYF.

Many counts were recorded for this clonotype. The DNA is omitted, as the CDR3 cannot be located on it reliably, and the CDR3 follows TCRdb's listing. V gene TRBV5-4 combines with J gene TRBJ1-4. The CDR3 length equals 18 residues, ends included. CDR1 is SGHNT, CDR2 YYREEE, per germline (reference sequence). The CDR3 loop reads CASSSSEGREKEMKNCFF.

In this sample, this clonotype turned up many times. The chain recombines TRBV9 with TRBJ2-5; D uncertain. This CDR3 is built from 15 residues. CDR1 is SGDLS and CDR2 is YYNGEE in the germline V gene. V lost 0 bases to trimming and J lost 1 base, with 10 bases between them. The CDR3 here is CASSVGNGAQETQYF. Written as DNA, the CDR3 is TGTGCCAGCAGCGTAGGGAACGGAGCCCAAGAGACCCAGTACTTC.

The table lists this clonotype with a few counts. V usage is TRBV5-6 and J usage is TRBJ2-4; TRBD1 is a possible D gene (6 bases). Germline assignment: CDR1 SGHDT and CDR2 YYEEEE. This CDR3 spans 18 amino acids. V was trimmed by 3 bases and J by 0 bases, leaving 19 bases between them. CDR3 bases: TGTGCCAGCAGCTACCGAAATCCCCAGGGGCTAGCCAAAAACATTCAGTACTTC. It specifies CASSYRNPQGLAKNIQYF.

This clonotype was observed many times. The chain combines TRBV20-1 with TRBJ1-5; 11 nucleotides match TRBD1. Germline V gives CDR1 DFQATT, CDR2 SNEGSKA (reference sequence). The ends lost 5 bases at V and 7 bases at J; junction bases unmatched: 10. The CDR3 consists of 15 residues. Written as DNA, the CDR3 is TGCAGTGCTCTGGACAGGGGGCGAGAAAAACAGCCCCAGCATTTT. Residues: CSALDRGREKQPQHF.

There are many counts of this clonotype. This chain connects TRBV4-3 to TRBJ1-3, with D possibly matching TRBD1 (5 bases). Trimming pared 4 bases from V and 2 bases from J, leaving 12 bases between. The CDR3 runs to 15 residues. CDR1 LGHNA and CDR2 YSLEER come from the germline V gene. CDR3 protein: CASSRSGLPGNTIYF. DNA for the CDR3: TGCGCCAGCAGCCGATCAGGGTTACCTGGAAACACCATATATTTT.

This clonotype was seen repeatedly, ten times or more. The CDR3 here is CASSLSGNPDTQYF. CDR3 DNA sequence: TGCGCCAGCAGCTTGAGTGGGAACCCAGATACGCAGTATTTT. The gene calls are TRBV5-1 and TRBJ2-3, with no clear D. CDR3 length equals 14 residues. Deletions cut 1 base from V and 4 bases from J, with 10 bases between. Germline-derived CDR1 and CDR2 are SGHRS and YFSETQ.

In this sample, this clonotype turned up a few times. The chain has TRBV24-1 and TRBJ1-5; no clear D gene. V was trimmed by 3 bases and J by 9 bases, leaving 14 bases between them. This CDR3 contains 14 residues. Germline loops: CDR1 KGHDR, CDR2 SFDVKD. This chain's CDR3 is CATSDSQTHRPQHF. CDR3 bases: TGTGCCACCAGTGATAGCCAGACCCACCGGCCCCAGCATTTT.

The chain uses TRBV4-3 and TRBJ2-7, with 7 positions matching TRBD1. CDR3 length equals 15 residues. CDR1 LGHNA and CDR2 YSLEER come from the germline V gene. V was pared by 5 bases and J by 3 bases, with 10 bases of the junction left unmatched. The CDR3: CASSGVMGQSYEQYF. The CDR3, as DNA: TGCGCCAGCAGCGGAGTTATGGGACAGAGCTACGAGCAGTACTTC.

This clonotype was found many times. This chain joins TRBV29-1 and TRBJ2-7, with 7 bases identical to TRBD1. V dropped 1 base and J dropped 5; count of bases not matched to a gene: 8. Germline CDR1 and CDR2: SQVTM and ANQGSEA. CDR3 length equals 14 residues. CDR3 sequence: CSVEGGETGNEQYF. The CDR3 DNA reads TGCAGCGTTGAAGGTGGGGAGACAGGGAACGAGCAGTACTTC.

CDR3: CASSRAGTGNYEQYF. The DNA of the CDR3 is TGTGCCAGCAGCCGAGCAGGGACAGGGAACTACGAGCAGTACTTC. The chain recombines TRBV6-5 with TRBJ2-7, with TRBD1 identical over 9 bases. Germline-derived CDR1 and CDR2 are MNHEY and SVGAGI. The V and J ends lost 6 bases and 3 bases, in that order; junction bases with no gene match: 9. The CDR3 is made up of 15 amino acids.